This record covers a single TCR beta chain. The antigen is unknown. The germline gives CDR1 SGHTA, CDR2 FQGNSA. The CDR3 is made up of 14 amino acids. V dropped 1 base and J dropped 2 bases, with 7 bases sitting between them. The sample belongs to a study of cytomegalovirus exposure and HLA in healthy donors. Study context: There were approximately 400 genotyped donors. Of these, roughly 80% fell in the genetic ancestry cluster associated with self-reported Caucasian donors.

PCR amplification relied on 60 Vbeta primers (plus 13 Jbeta primers). TCRdb keeps only in-frame clones here, not all; method: immunoSEQ multiplex PCR. Of about 230,000 clones in the sample, about 89% were seen once. Study findings and constraints: The Asian-associated ancestry cluster reportedly had fewer N-insertions than the approximately 690-donor mean in a later analysis.

This chain connects TRBV7-2 to TRBJ2-3; D not certain. This clonotype originated in a woman younger than 30 in good health and CMV-seronegative. The specimen sequenced was PBMCs. This chain's CDR3 is CASSLGVLTDTQYF. For the CDR3, the DNA is TGTGCCAGCAGCTTAGGTGTACTCACAGATACGCAGTATTTT.